This T cell receptor beta chain emerged from a study of T cell repertoires in cytomegalovirus infection (dated by TCRdb to about 2019). With respect to the entire study: Donor HLA type was relevant to the analysis, because carriage of CMV infection together with the matching HLA type was indicated by public TCR beta signatures. General conclusions and limits of the study: Cumulative frequency of public TCR beta family members discriminated carriers of CMV infection plus the relevant HLA type in this cohort and an independent approximately 350-donor cohort. The ex vivo response was dominated by HLA-C-restricted CMV-specific TCR beta clonotypes, which also provided the single most frequent clonotype in two of eight donors.

V is cut by 0 bases and J by 8 bases, and the space between the germline ends is 19 bases. Inclusive of the bounding cysteine and phenylalanine, the CDR3 is 16 residues long. Solely the CDR3 DNA is kept, with 48 bases framed from the first base. From the germline V gene, CDR1 is SGHVS and CDR2 is FNYEAQ. Sequencing was performed on an Illumina HiSeq 1500. TCRdb passed the public sequencing reads through fastp at Q25 and MiXCR, retaining productive beta sequences. Each CDR3 protein appears once, grouped with its most common genes and DNA. A total of about 600,000 distinct CDR3 sequences appear in this sample, 24% of them only once. Less than 9.5% of the sample belongs to the ten largest clones. This clonotype appeared a few times. No cognate antigen has been identified for it. No base qualities exist here, and no much larger clone lies one base off it.

This clonotype was sampled from a human donor in good health (CMV status not recorded). Some clones in this sample may be carry-over from other donors' samples. The chain is assembled from TRBV7-6 and TRBJ1-2; TRBD1 is possibly the D segment (5 matching bases). Sequencing was performed on CD8+ T cells from PBMCs. CDR3 sequence: CASSLAPKAQKGGYTF. The DNA sequence is as follows: TGTGCCAGCAGCTTAGCGCCAAAGGCCCAAAAGGGGGGCTACACCTTC. Extended through the reference TRBV7-6 and TRBJ1-2 proteins, this CDR3 yields the full variable domain: GAGVSQSPRYKVTKRGQDVALRCDPISGHVSLYWYRQALGQGPEFLTYFNYEAQQDKSGLPNDRFSAERPEGSISTLTIQRTEQRDSAMYRCASSLAPKAQKGGYTFGSGTRLTVV.